The clone carrying this T cell receptor beta chain was seen ten or more times. The antigen remains unidentified. All TCR cDNA molecules were individually tagged with a unique molecular identifier. One entry per CDR3 protein, called by TCRdb with MiXCR from the 5' RACE reads. This table has roughly 12,000 distinct CDR3 sequences, about 17% appearing once. Noted time point: sample taken at primary tumor resection. The study sequenced unsorted whole RNA from tumor, nontumor lung or frozen PBMC. Donation came from around 77 patients with untreated early-stage non-small cell lung cancer. This specimen comes from a study of spatial heterogeneity in lung cancer. Study context: Alpha-chain sequences were detected in numbers that were consistently lower than beta-chain sequences. Study outcomes and limitations: There were more appearances of ubiquitous expanded tumor TCRs in blood at resection than at follow-up.

Per the germline V gene, CDR1 is SEHNR and CDR2 is FQNEAQ (reference sequence). V lost 2 bases and J lost 8, with 13 bases in between. This CDR3 comprises 14 residues. The sequenced sample was PBMCs, obtained at surgery. The chain links TRBV7-9 to TRBJ2-1, with D possibly matching TRBD2 (5 bases). This sequence originates from a male donor with early-stage non-small cell lung cancer. The CDR3 region is CASSLTWEPYEQFF. CDR3 coding DNA: TGTGCCAGCAGCTTAACGTGGGAGCCGTATGAGCAGTTCTTC.